These 5 T cell receptor beta chains were all obtained from the same sample, sequenced in a study of yellow fever vaccine responses in identical twins. TCRdb passed the RT-PCR reads through MiXCR, listing each CDR3 protein once. The sample has approximately 12,000 distinct CDR3 sequences, about four fifths seen once. The starting material was T cells from blood (PBMCs), unsorted or a sorted subset (not recorded which), obtained before or after yellow fever vaccination (not recorded which). The receptors originated from a woman aged 18-30 years who received the yellow fever vaccine.

This clonotype was detected a few times. Here the CDR3 DNA reads TGCAGCGTTGATGGCGGGAGGAACACCGGGGAGCTGTTTTTT. Translated, it gives CSVDGGRNTGELFF. The J gene is TRBJ2-2, the V gene TRBV29-1; 7 nucleotides line up with TRBD2. The CDR3 is 14 amino acids. With V trimmed by 3 bases and J by 1 base, 2 bases remained unmatched. CDR1 is SQVTM and CDR2 is ANQGSEA in the germline V gene.

The chain couples TRBV18 to TRBJ2-7, with 8 bases identical to TRBD1. The CDR3 is 15 amino acids. The junction had 9 bases not matched to a gene; V was cut back by 5 bases and J by 3 bases. CDR1 is KGHSH and CDR2 is LQKENI in the germline V gene. The CDR3 DNA sequence: TGTGCCAGCTCAGAGAGACAGGGGTCGGTCTACGAGCAGTACTTC. It yields the protein CASSERQGSVYEQYF.

This chain joins TRBV11-1 and TRBJ2-7; D is possibly TRBD1 (6 bases). The CDR3 is made up of 14 amino acids. V was trimmed by 2 bases and J by 1 base, leaving 9 bases between them. CDR1 is SGHAT, CDR2 FQDESV, per germline (reference sequence). The CDR3 region has the DNA TGTGCCAGCAGCTTATTGGGGGCTTCCTACGAGCAGTACTTC. This translates into CASSLLGASYEQYF.

The genes are TRBV10-3 and TRBJ1-1; D gene unclear. Germline lookup yields CDR1 ENHRY and CDR2 SYGVKD. V dropped 3 bases and J dropped 3 bases, with 11 bases sitting between them. CDR3 size: 14 residues. The CDR3 region is CAISDGRTYTEAFF. In DNA, the CDR3 is TGTGCCATCAGTGATGGCAGAACCTACACTGAAGCTTTCTTT.

The J gene is TRBJ2-3, the V gene TRBV20-1, with D perhaps matching TRBD2 (5 bases). The CDR3 runs 14 residues. V was pared by 3 bases and J by 0 bases, with 10 bases between. Germline assignment: CDR1 DFQATT and CDR2 SNEGSKA (reference sequence). This chain's CDR3 is CSARMASSTDTQYF. The DNA for the CDR3 is TGCAGTGCTAGGATGGCTAGCAGCACAGATACGCAGTATTTT.